This T cell receptor (beta chain) derives from a study of PD-L1 blockade in urothelial cancer. At the level of the study: Samples came from 3 weeks, at the second dose, and 6 weeks into treatment.

This clone was recorded a few times. The assay was immunoSEQ multiplex PCR, and TCRdb's table has in-frame clones only and misses some. The sample holds roughly 90,000 clones; more than 85% are singletons and the top ten take over 8.5%. Trimming removed 2 bases from V and 6 bases from J, with 11 bases in between. In germline, CDR1 is SGHNT, CDR2 YYREEE (reference sequence). The CDR3 is 14 residues long. The sequencing used PBMCs, collected around atezolizumab (anti-PD-L1) treatment. This chain links TRBV5-4 with TRBJ1-4; D is possibly TRBD1 (5 bases). This TCR was sampled from a man aged 60 to 75 with urothelial cancer. CDR3 region: CASSFSGLDEKLFF. For the CDR3, the DNA is TGTGCCAGCAGCTTTTCGGGACTGGATGAAAAACTGTTTTTT.